This TCR beta chain was captured in a study of tumor-infiltrating lymphocytes in primary liver carcinoma. Overall study context: Productive TCRbeta read yields ran from roughly 3.5 to 7 million per sample and were similar between tissues. Study-wide points: Tumor-adjacent and tumor-blood pairs showed less overlap than tumor region pairs.

The investigators made TCR beta cDNA from about 500 ng total RNA, using a constant-region primer. The TCR beta library was amplified through three nested multiplex PCR rounds in a modified ARM-PCR procedure. TCRdb recomputed calls from the multiplex PCR reads with MiXCR, one row per CDR3 protein. The sample has approximately 110,000 distinct CDR3 sequences, 55% to 75% seen once. Comment on this clonotype: The antigen is not known.

Investigators took RNA and DNA out together from 20-30 mg of unsorted bulk tissue. The sequencing sample was made of liver tumor tissue from sampling region 1. Subset of the sample: tumor region T1, superior pole. The clonotype originates from a woman aged 55-75 years with primary liver carcinoma and hepatitis B virus infection.

DNA of the CDR3: TGTGCCAGCAGTTTAGTTGGGAACAATGAGCAGTTCTTC. Its protein is CASSLVGNNEQFF. The chain joins TRBV12-3 or TRBV12-4 to TRBJ2-1; D remains ambiguous. Between the trimmed V and J ends, which lost 1 base and 5 bases, there was a span of 6 bases. The CDR3 runs 13 residues.